This is a list of T cell receptor beta chains from one sample in a study of blood T cell repertoires in COVID-19. The assay was immunoSEQ multiplex PCR, and TCRdb's table has in-frame clones only and misses some. Seen here are around 240,000 clones, 91% observed once, and the top ten hold approximately 1.2%. Sequences were obtained from PBMCs or T cells enriched from blood (not recorded which). Receptor source: a human donor in a cohort exposed to, infected with or recovered from COVID-19 (not recorded which). The donor label of this sample is uncertain. CDR3s include the opening cysteine and the closing phenylalanine or tryptophan. The order of the fields is J gene, V gene, clone size, CDR3 protein. Not all rows give a size; the values are once, few, many and, for expanded clones, a class.

TRBJ1-2	TRBV5-1	-	CASSLSGYGYTF
TRBJ2-2	TRBV10-3	-	CATAGGAGELFF
TRBJ2-1	TRBV5-1	once	CASTPEGTSGGYNEQFF
TRBJ2-2	TRBV9	-	CASSADWGTGAGTGELFF
TRBJ2-5	TRBV21-1	-	CASSKVGTGSGETQYF
TRBJ1-1	TRBV14	once	CASSFTGAVNTEAFF
TRBJ2-3	TRBV24-1	-	CATSDLVLSTDTQYF
TRBJ2-1	TRBV12-3/TRBV12-4	-	CASSLAANEQFF
TRBJ2-5	TRBV3-1/TRBV3-2	-	CASSQDRRGETQYF
TRBJ2-3	TRBV9	-	CASSVESLLTDTQYF
TRBJ2-5	TRBV29-1	once	CSVPRGLIEETQYF
TRBJ1-1	TRBV19	-	CASSMIGMGTGVMNTEAFF
TRBJ2-3	TRBV24-1	-	CATSGTGPSGDTQYF
TRBJ1-5	TRBV27	-	CASSQYRDRGRSSNQPQHF
TRBJ2-7	TRBV10-2	-	CASKGGIGGPYEQYF
TRBJ2-5	TRBV9	-	CASSQDVDRESETQYF
TRBJ1-1	TRBV10-3	-	CAITPTGMNTEAFF
TRBJ2-3	TRBV9	-	CASSALYADTQYF
TRBJ2-2	TRBV25-1	-	CASSFQVSGELFF
TRBJ2-2	TRBV7-3	-	CASSLISGGNTGELFF
TRBJ2-3	TRBV25-1	-	CASSEFGGGVSTDTQYF
TRBJ2-2	TRBV10-1	-	CASSESGQGPTGELFF
TRBJ1-6	TRBV4-2	-	CASSQGNGGSYNSPLHF
TRBJ1-4	TRBV9	-	CASSGDRDATNEKLFF
TRBJ1-4	TRBV4-1	-	CASSQVWRRDEKLFF
TRBJ2-7	TRBV7-2	once	CASSLQAYEQYF
TRBJ2-1	TRBV7-2	once	CASSLPLGLRNEQFF
TRBJ1-1	TRBV30	-	CAWSGQANTEAFF
TRBJ1-1	TRBV14	-	CASRAGLTRLNTEAFF
TRBJ1-1	TRBV5-4	-	CASSPWGAEAFF
TRBJ1-2	TRBV7-2	-	CASSSGGGQGATGYTF
TRBJ1-6	TRBV6-1	-	CASSEAKGPGAYNSPLHF
TRBJ1-3	TRBV2	once	CASSGGPSGNTIYF
TRBJ1-3	TRBV11-2	-	CASSVILTQGSGNTIYF
TRBJ1-2	TRBV29-1	-	CSVVGQRNGYTF
TRBJ1-1	TRBV18	-	CASSVSGHGNTEAFF
TRBJ1-1	TRBV6-2/TRBV6-3	few	CASSLTGNTEAFF
TRBJ2-1	TRBV6-5	-	CASSWTSKDHEQFF
TRBJ2-5	TRBV24-1	-	CATSESGGPRDYQETQYF
TRBJ1-2	TRBV6-5	-	CASSPRDSHYYGYTF
TRBJ2-5	TRBV3-1/TRBV3-2	-	CASSQDPRGRGNLETQYF
TRBJ2-3	TRBV5-5	-	CASSLDSGTDTQYF
TRBJ1-5	TRBV2	-	CASSYDRGSNQPQHF
TRBJ2-5	TRBV19	-	CASRAGGWLETQYF